The 26 T cell receptor beta chains below come from one sample, sequenced in a study of T-cell memory formation after mild COVID-19. Via MiXCR, TCRdb re-called the 5' RACE reads, giving one row per CDR3 protein. The sample records approximately 430,000 distinct CDR3 sequences, 23% being singletons. The material sequenced was PBMCs or a T cell subset sorted from them (not recorded which). The origin of the receptors is an adult woman who had mild COVID-19 (a few samples of this study predate the infection). Cell type and time point are not known.

The sample holds many counts of this clonotype. This chain links TRBV12-3 or TRBV12-4 with TRBJ2-7; no firm D call. This CDR3 spans 15 amino acids. V was clipped by 6 bases and J by 2 bases, with 17 bases between them. DNA of the CDR3: TGTGCCAGCAGCCCCTTCGAGGTGACCACCTACGAGCAGTACTTC. It encodes CASSPFEVTTYEQYF.

This clonotype was seen only a few times. J is TRBJ2-1 and V is TRBV24-1, with D perhaps assigned TRBD1 or TRBD2 (6 bases each). Germline CDR1 KGHDR, CDR2 SFDVKD. This CDR3 has 13 amino acids. Trimming stripped 4 bases from V and 9 bases from J, with 12 bases between. The CDR3 is CATSDGGSGEQFF. CDR3 DNA: TGTGCCACCAGTGACGGGGGCAGCGGTGAGCAGTTCTTC.

This clonotype was observed a few times. The chain carries TRBV7-8 and TRBJ1-1; D uncertain. The CDR3 totals 14 residues. Trimming shortened V by 5 bases and J by 1 base, and 11 bases separated the two germline ends. Germline assignment: CDR1 SGHVS and CDR2 FQNEAQ. CDR3 nucleotide sequence: TGTGCCAGCAGCCCCGAGAATAAGAACACTGAAGCTTTCTTT. Translated, it gives CASSPENKNTEAFF.

For this clonotype: An end of the junction does not agree with germline; a read error may underlie this. The chain is built from TRBV7-7 and TRBJ2-3; D uncertain. The germline V gene encodes CDR1 SSHAT and CDR2 FNYEAQ (reference sequence). This CDR3 spans 13 amino acids. This chain's CDR3 is CASSLFSTDTQYF. In DNA, the CDR3 is TGTGCTAGCAGCTTATTTAGCACAGATACGCAGTATTTT.

The chain links TRBV19 to TRBJ2-7; D not resolved. CDR1 is LNHDA and CDR2 is SQIVND in the germline V gene (reference sequence). The V and J ends lost 3 bases and 1 base respectively, with 7 bases between them. The CDR3 runs 13 residues. CDR3 in DNA: TGTGCCAGTAGTATCTCCGATTCCTACGAGCAGTACTTC. As protein: CASSISDSYEQYF.

The rearrangement links TRBV6-6 to TRBJ2-3, with D perhaps being TRBD1 or TRBD2 (5 bases each). Germline V gene lookup returns CDR1 MNHNY and CDR2 SVGAGI (reference sequence). The CDR3 runs to 13 residues. V was trimmed by 4 bases and J by 6 bases, leaving 11 bases between them. CDR3 protein: CASSLTGADTQYF. Here the CDR3 DNA reads TGTGCCAGCAGTTTAACCGGGGCGGATACGCAGTATTTT.

This clonotype occurred a few times. The CDR3 region is CASSGTDIDDSNQPQHF. As DNA, the CDR3 is TGTGCCAGCAGCGGGACAGATATAGATGATAGCAATCAGCCCCAGCATTTT. The V gene is TRBV7-3, the J gene TRBJ1-5; TRBD1 matches 7 bases. Losses at the gene ends were 5 bases for V and 0 bases for J; bases not matched to a gene: 10. Germline-derived CDR1 and CDR2 are SGHTA and FQGTGA. The CDR3 covers 17 residues.

This clonotype turned up a few times. The V and J genes are TRBV12-3 or TRBV12-4 and TRBJ1-2; no clear D. V lost 6 bases to trimming and J lost 2 bases, with 19 bases between them. CDR3 length: 16 amino acids. CDR3 region: CASSLVGSRLNYGYTF. The CDR3 DNA follows: TGTGCCAGCAGCCTTGTAGGCTCGAGACTCAACTATGGCTACACCTTC.

This clonotype was observed many times. The CDR3 DNA is TGTGCCAGCAGCCGCGCCAATCAGGGGATCAGGACCCAGTACTTC. Its translation is CASSRANQGIRTQYF. This chain joins TRBV3-1 and TRBJ2-5; a weak D match, TRBD1 (6 bases). The CDR3 has 15 residues. Germline-derived CDR1 and CDR2 are LGHDT and YNNKEL (reference sequence). The V end lost 4 bases, the J end lost 7 bases, and 19 bases lay between the germline ends.

The rearrangement links TRBV10-3 to TRBJ2-1; 11 nucleotides line up with TRBD2. The ends lost 0 bases at V and 8 bases at J; junction bases unmatched: 9. Germline V gene data show CDR1 as ENHRY and CDR2 as SYGVKD. This CDR3 is 17 amino acids long. This chain's CDR3 is CAISESRASGRIYEQFF. The CDR3 nucleotides read TGTGCCATCAGTGAGTCGAGGGCTAGCGGGAGGATCTATGAGCAGTTCTTC.

This clonotype has a handful of counts. This chain links TRBV29-1 with TRBJ1-2, with 8 bases lining up with TRBD1. Germline trimming cut 5 bases from V and 6 bases from J; bases unmatched to any gene: 8. The CDR3 loop spans 13 amino acids. Germline-derived CDR1 and CDR2 are SQVTM and ANQGSEA. CDR3: CSVSQGARDGYTF. The CDR3, as DNA: TGCAGCGTTTCCCAGGGGGCGCGGGATGGCTACACCTTC.

This clonotype was detected many times. The chain uses TRBV3-1 and TRBJ2-7; D is possibly TRBD1 (6 bases). V lost 1 base and J 9 bases, leaving 13 bases between the germline ends. Germline V gives CDR1 LGHDT, CDR2 YNNKEL (reference sequence). There are 13 residues in the CDR3. CDR3: CASSQGGHSSQYF. DNA for the CDR3: TGTGCCAGCAGCCAAGGGGGACATTCATCGCAGTACTTC.

This clonotype has more than one count but fewer than ten. CDR3 sequence (DNA): TGTGCCAGCTCTCAACGGACAGGGATCCATCTCATGGCAGCCTACGAGCAGTACTTC. Protein sequence: CASSQRTGIHLMAAYEQYF. The chain has TRBV18 and TRBJ2-7; 8 bases align to TRBD1. The germline gives CDR1 KGHSH, CDR2 LQKENI. The J segment lost 2 bases and the V segment lost 6 bases, leaving 21 bases of the junction unmatched. This CDR3 has 19 residues. Together with reference TRBV18 and TRBJ2-7, the CDR3 gives the full variable domain: NAGVMQNPRHLVRRRGQEARLRCSPMKGHSHVYWYRQLPEEGLKFMVYLQKENIIDESGMPKERFSAEFPKEGPSILRIQQVVRGDSAAYFCASSQRTGIHLMAAYEQYFGPGTRLTVT.

The genes are TRBV4-3 and TRBJ1-2; 7 bases fit TRBD1. The CDR3 length is 15 residues. Germline-derived CDR1 and CDR2 are LGHNA and YSLEER. Trimming at V came to 4 bases and at J to 4 bases, leaving 9 bases not matched to a gene. This CDR3 is CASSPQGQSPYGYTF. The CDR3 DNA is TGCGCCAGCAGCCCCCAGGGACAGTCTCCCTATGGCTACACCTTC.

There are a few counts of this clonotype. The V call is TRBV5-1, the J call TRBJ1-4; D ambiguous. CDR3 size: 14 residues. Germline CDR1 SGHRS, CDR2 YFSETQ. V gave up 5 bases and J gave up 8 bases, with 16 bases separating them. The CDR3 loop is CASSLAVSQEKLFF. DNA for the CDR3: TGCGCCAGCAGTTTAGCGGTTAGTCAGGAAAAACTGTTTTTT.

The sample holds a few counts of this clonotype. The chain recombines TRBV9 with TRBJ1-1, with D hard to call. V lost 2 bases, J lost 5 bases, and 10 bases lay in between. This CDR3 has 13 amino acids. Germline CDR1 SGDLS, CDR2 YYNGEE. The CDR3 nucleotides read TGTGCCAGCAGCGTTACCCAGGTGACTGAAGCTTTCTTT. This encodes CASSVTQVTEAFF.

At least ten counts were recorded for this clonotype. J is TRBJ2-5 and V is TRBV7-6; D call uncertain. This CDR3 region has 12 residues. Germline loops: CDR1 SGHVS, CDR2 FNYEAQ. The V end lost 0 bases, the J end lost 3 bases, and 2 bases lay between the germline ends. The CDR3 DNA sequence: TGTGCCAGCAGCTTAGCAGAAGAGACCCAGTACTTC. Its translation is CASSLAEETQYF.

This clonotype was counted only a few times. V usage is TRBV3-1 and J usage is TRBJ2-1; TRBD1 matches at 10 bases. The trim removed 4 bases at V and 3 bases at J, leaving 3 bases unmatched. This CDR3 contains 15 residues. The germline CDR1 and CDR2 sequences are LGHDT and YNNKEL (reference sequence). CDR3 bases: TGTGCCAGCAGCCCGGGACAGGGGAACTACAATGAGCAGTTCTTC. Amino acid sequence: CASSPGQGNYNEQFF.

The rearrangement links TRBV12-3 or TRBV12-4 to TRBJ1-2, with TRBD1 identical over 9 bases. Trimming cost V 3 bases and J 7 bases; bases outside gene matches: 3. The CDR3 consists of 13 residues. The CDR3 bases are TGTGCCAGCAGTTTGGTACAGGGGGCTGGCTACACCTTC. Protein: CASSLVQGAGYTF.

The chain links TRBV7-6 to TRBJ2-5; 9 bases fit TRBD2. CDR1 is SGHVS and CDR2 is FNYEAQ in the germline V gene. The CDR3 has 17 residues. Trimming cost V 5 bases and J 1 base; bases outside gene matches: 11. CDR3 in amino acids: CASSRTGTSRIQETQYF. As DNA, the CDR3 is TGTGCCAGCAGCCGAACTGGGACTAGCAGAATCCAAGAGACCCAGTACTTC.

The genes are TRBV20-1 and TRBJ2-3; D gene uncertain. The ends were cut back, 6 bases at V and 6 bases at J, with 10 bases in the middle. This CDR3 region has 11 residues. CDR1 DFQATT and CDR2 SNEGSKA come from the germline V gene (reference sequence). Here the CDR3 reads CSAKRRDTQYF. The CDR3 DNA is TGCAGTGCCAAAAGACGGGATACGCAGTATTTT.

The table lists this clonotype with a few counts. The rearrangement links TRBV5-1 to TRBJ2-7; D possibly corresponds to TRBD2 (6 bases). The germline CDR1 and CDR2 sequences are SGHRS and YFSETQ. V was trimmed by 0 bases and J by 7 bases, leaving 11 bases between them. The CDR3 is 13 amino acids. CDR3 in amino acids: CASSLGSGGEQYF. The CDR3, as DNA: TGCGCCAGCAGCTTGGGGAGCGGAGGGGAGCAGTACTTC.

This clonotype occurred once. This sequence may be a read error, since a much larger clone differs from it by one base. The chain links TRBV5-8 to TRBJ1-1; the D is unclear. The germline V gene has CDR1 SGHTS and CDR2 YDEGEE. CDR3 length: 16 amino acids. The ends were cut back, 2 bases at V and 1 base at J, with 15 bases in the middle. In nucleotides, the CDR3 is TGTGCCAGCAGCTTTGGATCAGGACGAGGGAACACTGAAGCTTTCTTT. Translation gives CASSFGSGRGNTEAFF.

The chain recombines TRBV15 with TRBJ1-1; tentative D call: TRBD1 (6 bases). The germline V gene has CDR1 LNHNV and CDR2 YYDKDF (reference sequence). V gave up 8 bases and J gave up 4 bases, with 26 bases separating them. CDR3 length: 17 residues. The CDR3 region has the DNA TGTGCCACCGTCGATGGGGGCAGGCCTTGGGGTAGCACTGAAGCTTTCTTT. Protein: CATVDGGRPWGSTEAFF.

The V gene is TRBV20-1, the J gene TRBJ1-2; D gene unclear. This CDR3 is 12 amino acids long. The V end was cut by 6 bases, the J end by 3 bases, with 11 bases between. Germline V gene sequence: CDR1 DFQATT, CDR2 SNEGSKA (reference sequence). The CDR3 DNA is TGCAGTGCCGCCGACACCTACTATGGCTACACCTTC. It is translated as CSAADTYYGYTF.

A few counts support this clonotype. The chain is built from TRBV7-4 and TRBJ1-4; D unresolved. The germline gives CDR1 SGHVT, CDR2 SQSDAQ. The CDR3 contains 12 residues. Trimming removed 8 bases at V and 6 bases at J, with 10 bases between. The CDR3 reads CASQIWDEKLFF. The DNA for the CDR3 is TGTGCCAGCCAAATTTGGGATGAAAAACTGTTTTTT.